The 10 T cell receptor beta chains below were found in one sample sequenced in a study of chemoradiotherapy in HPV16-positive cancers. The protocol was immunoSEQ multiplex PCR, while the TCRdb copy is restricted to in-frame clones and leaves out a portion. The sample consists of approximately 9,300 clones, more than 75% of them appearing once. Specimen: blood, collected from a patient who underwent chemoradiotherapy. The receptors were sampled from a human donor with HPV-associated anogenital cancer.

CDR3 nucleotides: TGTGCCAGCAGCTTACTCGGGACGGGGAGCAATTCACCCCTCCACTTT. Its protein is CASSLLGTGSNSPLHF. The chain uses TRBV11-2 and TRBJ1-6; a weak D match, TRBD1 (5 bases). Looked up from germline, CDR1 is SGHAT and CDR2 is FQNNGV. Trimming cost V 2 bases and J 7 bases, with 15 bases left between them. The CDR3 is 16 residues long. Full variable domain (outside the CDR3, taken from reference TRBV11-2 and TRBJ1-6): EAGVAQSPRYKIIEKRQSVAFWCNPISGHATLYWYQQILGQGPKLLIQFQNNGVVDDSQLPKDRFSAERLKGVDSTLKIQPAKLEDSAVYLCASSLLGTGSNSPLHFGNGTRLTVT.

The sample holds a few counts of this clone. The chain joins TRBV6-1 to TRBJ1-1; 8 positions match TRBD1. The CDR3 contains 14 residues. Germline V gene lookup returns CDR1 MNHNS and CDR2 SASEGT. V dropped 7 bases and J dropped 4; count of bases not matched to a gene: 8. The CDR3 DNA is TGTGCCAGCACTCGGGACAGGTCCCGCACTGAAGCTTTCTTT. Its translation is CASTRDRSRTEAFF.

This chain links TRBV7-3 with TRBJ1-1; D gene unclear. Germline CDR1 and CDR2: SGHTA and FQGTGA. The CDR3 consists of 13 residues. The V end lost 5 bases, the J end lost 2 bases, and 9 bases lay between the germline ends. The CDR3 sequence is CASSPGHNTEAFF. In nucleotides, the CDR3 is TGTGCCAGCAGCCCCGGCCACAACACTGAAGCTTTCTTT.

The CDR3 bases are TGTGCCAGCTCACCACGGGCCGCGACAGCCGACGCGGTTGGCTACGAGCAGTACTTC. Translation gives CASSPRAATADAVGYEQYF. The chain joins TRBV18 to TRBJ2-7, with D perhaps matching TRBD1 (5 bases). CDR1 is KGHSH and CDR2 is LQKENI in the germline V gene. CDR3 length equals 19 residues. The germline V and J ends were trimmed by 1 base and 3 bases, with 25 bases remaining between them.

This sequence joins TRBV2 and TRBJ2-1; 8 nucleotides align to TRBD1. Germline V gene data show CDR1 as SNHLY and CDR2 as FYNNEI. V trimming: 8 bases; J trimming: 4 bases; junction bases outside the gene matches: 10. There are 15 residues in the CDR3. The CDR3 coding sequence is TGTGCCAGCCGCTGGACAGGGAATTTTTACAATGAGCAGTTCTTC. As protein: CASRWTGNFYNEQFF.

The CDR3 DNA reads as TGTGCCAGCTCACCACCGTCAGTCTACGAGCAGTACTTC. This gives the protein CASSPPSVYEQYF. This chain joins TRBV18 and TRBJ2-7; D gene ambiguous. The CDR3 sequence is 13 residues long. V was trimmed by 0 bases and J by 3 bases, leaving 6 bases between them. Germline CDR1 KGHSH, CDR2 LQKENI.

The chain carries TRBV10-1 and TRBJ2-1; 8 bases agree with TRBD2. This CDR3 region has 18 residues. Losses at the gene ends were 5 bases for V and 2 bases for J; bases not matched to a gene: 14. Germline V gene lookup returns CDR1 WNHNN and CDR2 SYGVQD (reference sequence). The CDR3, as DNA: TGCGCCAGCAGTAGACCGTACGACCTAGCGGGTGCCTACAATGAGCAGTTCTTC. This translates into CASSRPYDLAGAYNEQFF.

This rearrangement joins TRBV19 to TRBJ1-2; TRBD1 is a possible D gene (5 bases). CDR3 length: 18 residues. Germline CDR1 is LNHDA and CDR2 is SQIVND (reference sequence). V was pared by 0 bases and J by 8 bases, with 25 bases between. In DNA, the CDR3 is TGTGCCAGTAGTATAGATTCAAGGTGGGTGGACACAAAAGGGGGCTACACCTTC. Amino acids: CASSIDSRWVDTKGGYTF. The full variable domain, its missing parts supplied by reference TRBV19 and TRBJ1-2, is DGGITQSPKYLFRKEGQNVTLSCEQNLNHDAMYWYRQDPGQGLRLIYYSQIVNDFQKGDIAEGYSVSREKKESFPLTVTSAQKNPTAFYLCASSIDSRWVDTKGGYTFGSGTRLTVV.

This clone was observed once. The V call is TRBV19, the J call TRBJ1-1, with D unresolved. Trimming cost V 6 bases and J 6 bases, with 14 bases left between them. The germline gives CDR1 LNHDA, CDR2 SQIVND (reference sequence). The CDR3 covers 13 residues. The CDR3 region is CASRMDGSAEAFF. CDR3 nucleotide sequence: TGTGCCAGTAGGATGGACGGTTCGGCTGAAGCTTTCTTT.

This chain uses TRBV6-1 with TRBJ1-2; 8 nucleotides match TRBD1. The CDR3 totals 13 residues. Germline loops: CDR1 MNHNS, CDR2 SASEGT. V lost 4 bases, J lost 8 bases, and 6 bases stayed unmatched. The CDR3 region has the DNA TGTGCCAGCAGTGCGGACAGGGCTCGGGGCTACACCTTC. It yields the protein CASSADRARGYTF.